Below are 14 T cell receptor beta chains sequenced from a single sample in a study of blood T cell repertoires in COVID-19. Assay: immunoSEQ multiplex PCR; the TCRdb copy retains only in-frame clones and omits some. The sample records some 120,000 clones, 80% to 90% being singletons. Sequencing used peripheral blood. These receptors were collected from an elderly man with active or convalescent COVID-19.

This clone was observed once. The V call is TRBV6-1, the J call TRBJ2-1, with D possibly being TRBD2 (6 bases). Trimming pared 6 bases from V and 2 bases from J, leaving 14 bases between. Looked up from germline, CDR1 is MNHNS and CDR2 is SASEGT. This CDR3 has 15 residues. CDR3 DNA sequence: TGTGCCAGCAGACCCGACGGCGGGGCCTACAATGAGCAGTTCTTC. Encoded protein: CASRPDGGAYNEQFF.

The chain has TRBV10-3 and TRBJ2-1, with D possibly TRBD1 on 6 matching bases. The ends were cut back, 3 bases at V and 3 bases at J, with 6 bases in the middle. The germline V gene encodes CDR1 ENHRY and CDR2 SYGVKD. The CDR3 covers 13 residues. The CDR3 here is CAISEGGYNEQFF. The DNA for the CDR3 is TGTGCCATCAGTGAAGGGGGCTACAATGAGCAGTTCTTC.

This chain links TRBV12-5 with TRBJ2-1; TRBD1 agrees at 9 bases. The germline V gene has CDR1 LGHNT and CDR2 FRNRAP. J lost 8 bases, V lost 7 bases, and 12 bases had no gene match. The CDR3 is 15 residues long. For the CDR3, the DNA is TGTGCTAGTGCCCCTGATACAGGGGGCTTAGATGAGCAGTTCTTC. This codes for CASAPDTGGLDEQFF.

This clone was found a few times. The V call is TRBV20-1, the J call TRBJ1-5; D gene unclear. The germline V gene encodes CDR1 DFQATT and CDR2 SNEGSKA (reference sequence). This CDR3 has 15 amino acids. V lost 3 bases to trimming and J lost 1 base, with 13 bases between them. CDR3: CSASQGASSNQPQHF. CDR3 DNA sequence: TGCAGTGCTAGTCAAGGAGCAAGCAGCAATCAGCCCCAGCATTTT.

This chain connects TRBV19 to TRBJ1-1, with a possible D match to TRBD1 (6 bases). Germline V gives CDR1 LNHDA, CDR2 SQIVND (reference sequence). The CDR3 has 17 amino acids. V gave up 7 bases and J gave up 0 bases, with 21 bases separating them. The CDR3 nucleotides read TGTGCCAGTACCGATGGGGGCTTTAACGCCTTGAACACTGAAGCTTTCTTT. Translated: CASTDGGFNALNTEAFF.

The rearrangement uses TRBV19 and TRBJ1-6, with D perhaps TRBD1 (6 bases). This CDR3 spans 15 amino acids. CDR1 is LNHDA, CDR2 SQIVND, per germline (reference sequence). Trimming stripped 3 bases from V and 9 bases from J, with 15 bases between. This CDR3 is CASSIGGSGGSPLHF. The CDR3, as DNA: TGTGCCAGTAGTATCGGGGGCTCGGGGGGTTCACCCCTCCACTTT.

This chain links TRBV5-5 with TRBJ2-5, with D possibly being TRBD1 (6 bases). CDR1 is SGHKS, CDR2 YYEKEE, per germline (reference sequence). The CDR3 covers 15 residues. Deletions cut 3 bases from V and 1 base from J, with 13 bases between. CDR3 amino acids: CASSYLQGFQETQYF. Written as DNA, the CDR3 is TGTGCCAGCAGCTACCTACAGGGCTTCCAAGAGACCCAGTACTTC. Full variable domain (remainder filled in from reference TRBV5-5 and TRBJ2-5): DAGVTQSPTHLIKTRGQQVTLRCSPISGHKSVSWYQQVLGQGPQFIFQYYEKEERGRGNFPDRFSARQFPNYSSELNVNALLLGDSALYLCASSYLQGFQETQYFGPGTRLLVL.

V is TRBV19 and J is TRBJ1-1; 7 nucleotides agree with TRBD1. The ends lost 5 bases at V and 8 bases at J; junction bases unmatched: 8. CDR1 and CDR2 from the germline V gene are LNHDA and SQIVND (reference sequence). This CDR3 region has 13 residues. CDR3 residues: CASSLRGQDEAFF. Here the CDR3 DNA reads TGTGCCAGTAGTCTCCGAGGACAGGACGAAGCTTTCTTT.

CDR3 coding DNA: TGCGCCAGCAGCTTGGATAGGGGGAGCTCTGGAAACACCATATATTTT. As protein: CASSLDRGSSGNTIYF. The rearrangement uses TRBV5-1 and TRBJ1-3, with D possibly matching TRBD1 (6 bases). The V end lost 0 bases, the J end lost 0 bases, and 10 bases lay between the germline ends. The CDR3 spans 16 residues. Germline V lookup: CDR1 SGHRS, CDR2 YFSETQ.

The chain joins TRBV5-5 to TRBJ1-3, with TRBD1 identical over 7 bases. V shed 3 bases, J shed 0 bases, and the junction held 6 bases outside the gene matches. The germline V gene encodes CDR1 SGHKS and CDR2 YYEKEE (reference sequence). This CDR3 has 16 amino acids. The CDR3 bases are TGTGCCAGCAGCTGGGGACAGACGAGCTCTGGAAACACCATATATTTT. Its translation is CASSWGQTSSGNTIYF.

The chain uses TRBV19 and TRBJ2-4; 8 nucleotides align to TRBD1. CDR1 LNHDA and CDR2 SQIVND come from the germline V gene (reference sequence). The V gene end was trimmed by 6 bases and the J gene end by 1 base; junction bases not matched to a gene: 8. The CDR3 runs to 16 residues. CDR3: CASRDRGPRAKNIQYF. In nucleotides, the CDR3 is TGTGCCAGTAGAGACAGGGGACCCCGGGCCAAAAACATTCAGTACTTC.

V usage is TRBV10-3 and J usage is TRBJ2-3; tentative D call: TRBD2 (5 bases). Trimming removed 3 bases from V and 5 bases from J, with 18 bases in between. Germline V gene data show CDR1 as ENHRY and CDR2 as SYGVKD. The CDR3 is made up of 16 amino acids. This CDR3 reads CAISEPASGLIDTQYF. In DNA form, the CDR3 reads TGTGCCATCAGTGAACCGGCCAGCGGACTGATAGATACGCAGTATTTT.

The chain joins TRBV4-3 to TRBJ2-7, with D possibly being TRBD1 (5 bases). Germline V lookup: CDR1 LGHNA, CDR2 YSLEER. V was trimmed by 0 bases and J by 3 bases, leaving 15 bases between them. The CDR3 spans 16 residues. The chain's CDR3 is CASSQDASTGDYEQYF. CDR3 DNA sequence: TGCGCCAGCAGCCAAGACGCGAGTACAGGAGACTACGAGCAGTACTTC.

V is TRBV7-8 and J is TRBJ1-2; maybe TRBD1 (6 bases). CDR3 length equals 15 residues. Trimming removed 3 bases from V and 8 bases from J, with 19 bases in between. CDR1 SGHVS and CDR2 FQNEAQ come from the germline V gene. The CDR3 sequence: CASSLRRQQDRGYTF. In nucleotides, the CDR3 is TGTGCCAGCAGCTTGCGACGGCAGCAGGACAGAGGCTACACCTTC.